This T cell receptor (beta chain) appears in the sequencing data of a study of T cell changes during pregnancy in multiple sclerosis. Generated by immunoSEQ multiplex PCR, the TCRdb table keeps only in-frame clones and is missing some. This sample yields approximately 44,000 clones, of which approximately 91% are seen a single time; less than 0.95% belongs to the top ten. The CDR3 is 13 residues long. From germline, CDR1 is MGHDK and CDR2 SYGVNS. The V end lost 3 bases, the J end lost 11 bases, and 16 bases lay between the germline ends. The chain carries TRBV25-1 and TRBJ1-1, with D uncertain. Material: CD4+ T cells from peripheral blood mononuclear cells, obtained before pregnancy. This sequence was found in a female donor with multiple sclerosis, enrolled in a pregnancy study. CDR3 DNA sequence: TGTGCCAGCAGTGAGCAGAAGGGTAGGAGGGCTTTCTTT. Translation gives CASSEQKGRRAFF.